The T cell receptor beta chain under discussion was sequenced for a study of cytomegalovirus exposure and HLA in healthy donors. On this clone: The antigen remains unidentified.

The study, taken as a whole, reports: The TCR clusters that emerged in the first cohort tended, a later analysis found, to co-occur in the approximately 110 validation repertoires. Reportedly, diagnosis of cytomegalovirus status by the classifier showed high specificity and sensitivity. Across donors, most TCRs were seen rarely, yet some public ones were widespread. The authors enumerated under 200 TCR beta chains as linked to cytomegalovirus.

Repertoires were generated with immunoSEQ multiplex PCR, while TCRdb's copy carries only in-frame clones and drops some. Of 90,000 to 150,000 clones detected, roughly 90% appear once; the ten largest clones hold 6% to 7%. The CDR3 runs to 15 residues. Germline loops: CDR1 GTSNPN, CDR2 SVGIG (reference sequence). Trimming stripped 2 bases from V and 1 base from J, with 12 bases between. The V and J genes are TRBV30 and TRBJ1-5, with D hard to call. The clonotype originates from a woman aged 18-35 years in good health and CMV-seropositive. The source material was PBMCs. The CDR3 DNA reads TGTGCCTGGAGTTCCCCTACAGAGAGCAATCAGCCCCAGCATTTT. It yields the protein CAWSSPTESNQPQHF.